A single sample is the source of the 6 T cell receptor beta chains below, sequenced in a study of blood T cells in healthy people across ages. Primers used in a second PCR of roughly 6 to 11 cycles were a sample-barcoded 5' primer and a J-beta primer mix. From the 5' RACE reads, TCRdb called clonotypes with MiXCR, one entry per CDR3 protein. The sample shows approximately 900,000 distinct CDR3 sequences, approximately 32% of them seen only once. This sample also appeared in a second study, on T cells of mothers and their children.

Sequenced sample: blood. These receptors were obtained from a middle-aged woman in good health.

This clonotype was picked up a small number of times. The chain links TRBV6-1 to TRBJ1-5; 7 bases are a match to TRBD1. CDR1 and CDR2 from the germline V gene are MNHNS and SASEGT. With V trimmed by 6 bases and J by 4 bases, 9 bases remained unmatched. The CDR3 runs 15 residues. For the CDR3, the DNA is TGTGCCAGCAGGAAGACAGGGAGCGGGAATCAGCCCCAGCATTTT. The encoded protein is CASRKTGSGNQPQHF.

This clonotype was counted only a few times. This rearrangement joins TRBV24-1 to TRBJ2-5, with 8 bases identical to TRBD1. Germline lookup yields CDR1 KGHDR and CDR2 SFDVKD. The J segment lost 5 bases and the V segment lost 4 bases, leaving 11 bases of the junction unmatched. The CDR3 length is 16 residues. CDR3 bases: TGTGCCACCAGTGACCCTCGGACAGGGAGGTGGGAGACCCAGTACTTC. Translated, it gives CATSDPRTGRWETQYF.

Only a few counts were recorded for this clonotype. This rearrangement joins TRBV28 to TRBJ2-5; 12 nucleotides match TRBD1. The CDR3 sequence is 15 residues long. Trimming removed 7 bases from V and 4 bases from J; junction bases left unmatched: 7. Germline CDR1 is MDHEN and CDR2 is SYDVKM. Written as DNA, the CDR3 is TGTGCCAGCATGTCGGGACAGGGGGCGTTAGAGACCCAGTACTTC. Translated: CASMSGQGALETQYF.

The genes are TRBV19 and TRBJ2-1; 7 nucleotides line up with TRBD1. The assigned J gene may be wrong: the sequence end matches TRBJ2-7 better. CDR1 is LNHDA, CDR2 SQIVND, per germline (reference sequence). The CDR3 is 17 amino acids. The CDR3 coding sequence is TGTGCCAGTAGTACCTTCGGGACAGTGAGCTCCTACAATGAGCAGTACTTC. Amino acids: CASSTFGTVSSYNEQYF.

Details on this clonotype: The junction does not match germline at one end; this may be a read error. This chain uses TRBV10-3 with TRBJ2-1; 7 bases are shared with TRBD2. The CDR3 runs 13 residues. CDR1 and CDR2 from the germline V gene are ENHRY and SYGVKD. The CDR3: CAIRTRGMNEQFF. The CDR3 DNA follows: TGCGCCATCAGGACTAGGGGAATGAATGAGCAGTTCTTC.

This clonotype was seen just once. This sequence joins TRBV30 and TRBJ2-7; D unclear. There are 14 residues in the CDR3. Germline V gene data show CDR1 as GTSNPN and CDR2 as SVGIG (reference sequence). The V end was cut by 5 bases, the J end by 0 bases, with 14 bases between. The CDR3 loop reads CAWATDRSSYEQYF. The CDR3, as DNA: TGTGCCTGGGCAACAGATAGGAGCTCCTACGAGCAGTACTTC.